This passage covers 9 T cell receptor beta chains from one sample sequenced in a study of spatial heterogeneity in lung cancer. Study conclusions and caveats: The study found that expanded intratumoral alpha and beta TCR counts tracked tumor mutation counts.

Time point meaning: sample taken at primary tumor resection. Their antigens are not known. A single record per CDR3 protein comes from TCRdb applying MiXCR to the 5' RACE reads. The data show some 10,000 distinct CDR3 sequences, 4.5% seen once. Sequencing used lung tumor tissue, obtained at surgery. The receptor source for this set is a female donor with early-stage non-small cell lung cancer.

This clonotype was detected many times. The chain carries TRBV28 and TRBJ1-5; TRBD1 matches at 7 bases. Germline CDR1 and CDR2: MDHEN and SYDVKM. CDR3 length: 16 amino acids. V gave up 5 bases and J gave up 2 bases; unmatched junction bases: 9. The chain's CDR3 is CASSPHVDRGNQPQHF. The CDR3 DNA reads as TGTGCCAGCAGTCCCCACGTAGACAGGGGCAATCAGCCCCAGCATTTT.

This clonotype counts as medium-sized (0.01 to 0.1%). The chain recombines TRBV5-1 with TRBJ2-2; D uncertain. The CDR3 extends over 13 amino acids. Germline assignment: CDR1 SGHRS and CDR2 YFSETQ. V lost 4 bases and J 4 bases, leaving 8 bases between the germline ends. DNA for the CDR3: TGCGCCAGCAGCCGAGACACCACCGGGGAGCTGTTTTTT. Protein: CASSRDTTGELFF. Variable domain in full (rest from reference TRBV5-1 and TRBJ2-2): KAGVTQTPRYLIKTRGQQVTLSCSPISGHRSVSWYQQTPGQGLQFLFEYFSETQRNKGNFPGRFSGRQFSNSRSEMNVSTLELGDSALYLCASSRDTTGELFFGEGSRLTVL.

This clonotype came up many times. The V and J genes are TRBV14 and TRBJ1-2; D not certain. The CDR3 covers 13 residues. Germline V gives CDR1 SGHDN, CDR2 FVKESK. With 5 bases removed from V and 8 bases from J, the gap between germline ends came to 15 bases. The CDR3, as DNA: TGTGCCAGCAGCTTCCTAACAGCAGGAGGCTACACCTTC. Encoded protein: CASSFLTAGGYTF. Filled out from reference TRBV14 and TRBJ1-2, the complete variable domain reads EAGVTQFPSHSVIEKGQTVTLRCDPISGHDNLYWYRRVMGKEIKFLLHFVKESKQDESGMPNNRFLAERTGGTYSTLKVQPAELEDSGVYFCASSFLTAGGYTFGSGTRLTVV.

This clonotype was recorded many times. The chain combines TRBV7-9 with TRBJ2-5, with D unresolved. V was pared by 5 bases and J by 5 bases, with 9 bases between. CDR3 size: 12 residues. The germline CDR1 and CDR2 sequences are SEHNR and FQNEAQ (reference sequence). This CDR3 is CASSPTRETQYF. CDR3 DNA: TGTGCCAGCAGCCCCACGAGGGAGACCCAGTACTTC.

By share of the sample, this clonotype is medium-sized. The J gene is TRBJ1-5, the V gene TRBV3-1; D ambiguous. The CDR3 has 15 amino acids. CDR1 is LGHDT, CDR2 YNNKEL, per germline (reference sequence). V shed 0 bases and J shed 6 bases, with 12 bases lying between them. CDR3 region: CASSQDVGKGQPQHF. The CDR3 DNA follows: TGTGCCAGCAGCCAAGATGTCGGAAAAGGTCAGCCCCAGCATTTT. The variable domain in full, with the rest retrieved from reference TRBV3-1 and TRBJ1-5, is DTAVSQTPKYLVTQMGNDKSIKCEQNLGHDTMYWYKQDSKKFLKIMFSYNNKELIINETVPNRFSPKSPDKAHLNLHINSLELGDSAVYFCASSQDVGKGQPQHFGDGTRLSIL.

By sample share, this clonotype is medium-sized. The V call is TRBV20-1, the J call TRBJ1-2; 7 bases map to TRBD1. The germline CDR1 and CDR2 sequences are DFQATT and SNEGSKA (reference sequence). The CDR3 is 12 residues long. Trimming at V came to 0 bases and at J to 9 bases, leaving 4 bases not matched to a gene. CDR3 amino acids: CSAREQGLSYTF. In DNA, the CDR3 is TGCAGTGCTAGAGAACAGGGGTTGAGCTACACCTTC.

This clonotype was seen at least ten times. V gene TRBV28 combines with J gene TRBJ1-2; D gene ambiguous. The CDR3 covers 12 residues. Trimming cost V 7 bases and J 7 bases, with 13 bases left between them. Germline values: CDR1 MDHEN, CDR2 SYDVKM. The CDR3 nucleotides are TGTGCCAGCAACATAGGAGGGTGTGGCTACACCTTC. This sequence encodes CASNIGGCGYTF.

The rearrangement links TRBV4-1 to TRBJ1-1; D gene ambiguous. This CDR3 is 15 amino acids long. Trimming stripped 5 bases from V and 1 base from J, with 14 bases between. From germline, CDR1 is MGHRA and CDR2 YSYEKL. The CDR3 nucleotides read TGCGCCAGCAGCTCCCGAAACATAAAGAACACTGAAGCTTTCTTT. The encoded protein is CASSSRNIKNTEAFF.

The sample holds many counts of this clonotype. The rearrangement joins TRBV20-1 to TRBJ2-7; D is unresolved. There are 14 residues in the CDR3. Germline V gene data show CDR1 as DFQATT and CDR2 as SNEGSKA (reference sequence). Trimming cost V 6 bases and J 0 bases, with 15 bases left between them. The CDR3 protein is CSAETQRDSYEQYF. Written as DNA, the CDR3 is TGCAGTGCCGAAACACAAAGAGACTCCTACGAGCAGTACTTC.